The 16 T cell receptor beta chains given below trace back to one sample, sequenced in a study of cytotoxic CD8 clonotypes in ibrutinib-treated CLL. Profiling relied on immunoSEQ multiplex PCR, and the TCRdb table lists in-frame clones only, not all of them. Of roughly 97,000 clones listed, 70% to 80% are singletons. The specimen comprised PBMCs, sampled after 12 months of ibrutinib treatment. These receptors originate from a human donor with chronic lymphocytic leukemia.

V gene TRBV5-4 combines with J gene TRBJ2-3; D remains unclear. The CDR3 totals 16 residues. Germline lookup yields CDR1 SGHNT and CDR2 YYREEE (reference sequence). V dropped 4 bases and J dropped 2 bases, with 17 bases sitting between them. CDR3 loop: CASSHRGGGLTDTQYF. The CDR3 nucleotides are TGTGCCAGCAGCCACCGTGGTGGTGGGCTCACAGATACGCAGTATTTT.

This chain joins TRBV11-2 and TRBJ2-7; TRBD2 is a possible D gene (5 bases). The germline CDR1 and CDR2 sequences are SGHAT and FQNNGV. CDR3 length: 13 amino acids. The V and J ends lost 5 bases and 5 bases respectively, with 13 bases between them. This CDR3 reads CASSERVGDEQYF. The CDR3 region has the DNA TGTGCCAGCAGCGAACGGGTGGGAGACGAGCAGTACTTC.

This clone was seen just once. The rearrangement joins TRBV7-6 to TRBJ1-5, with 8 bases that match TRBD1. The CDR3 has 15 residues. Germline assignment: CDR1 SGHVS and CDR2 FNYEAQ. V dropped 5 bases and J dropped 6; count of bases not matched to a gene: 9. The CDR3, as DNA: TGTGCCAGCAGCGACGGACAGGGAAGAAGTCAGCCCCAGCATTTT. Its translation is CASSDGQGRSQPQHF.

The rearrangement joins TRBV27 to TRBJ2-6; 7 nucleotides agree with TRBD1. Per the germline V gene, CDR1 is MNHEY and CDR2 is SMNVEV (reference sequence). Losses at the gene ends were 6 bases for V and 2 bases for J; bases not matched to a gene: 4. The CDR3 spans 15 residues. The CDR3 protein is CASRLDRAGANVLTF. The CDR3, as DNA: TGTGCCAGCAGGTTAGACAGGGCTGGGGCCAACGTCCTGACTTTC.

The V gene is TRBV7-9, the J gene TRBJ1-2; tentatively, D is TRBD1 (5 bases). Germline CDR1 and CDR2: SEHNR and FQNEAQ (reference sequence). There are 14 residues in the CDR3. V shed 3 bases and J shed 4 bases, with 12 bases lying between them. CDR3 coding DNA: TGTGCCAGCAGCTTGGCCGACAGCCCCTATGGCTACACCTTC. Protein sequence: CASSLADSPYGYTF.

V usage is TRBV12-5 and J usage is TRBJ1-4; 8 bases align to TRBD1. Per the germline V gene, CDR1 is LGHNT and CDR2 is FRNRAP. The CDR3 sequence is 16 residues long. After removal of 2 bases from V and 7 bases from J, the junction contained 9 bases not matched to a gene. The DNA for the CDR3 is TGTGCTAGTGGTTTGCCACTCCCAGGGGGCCGTGAAAAACTGTTTTTT. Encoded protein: CASGLPLPGGREKLFF.

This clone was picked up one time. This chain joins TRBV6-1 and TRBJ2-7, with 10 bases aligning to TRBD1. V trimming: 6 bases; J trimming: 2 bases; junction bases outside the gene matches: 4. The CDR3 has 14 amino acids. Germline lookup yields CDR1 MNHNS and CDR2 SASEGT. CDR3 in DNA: TGTGCCAGCAGCTGGGGACAGGGGACCTACGAGCAGTACTTC. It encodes CASSWGQGTYEQYF.

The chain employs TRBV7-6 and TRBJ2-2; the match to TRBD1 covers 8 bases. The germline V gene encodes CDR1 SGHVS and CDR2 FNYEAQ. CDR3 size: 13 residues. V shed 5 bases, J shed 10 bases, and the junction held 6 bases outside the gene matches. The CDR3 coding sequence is TGTGCCAGCAGCCCCTGGGACAGGCCGGAGCTGTTTTTT. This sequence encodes CASSPWDRPELFF.

The CDR3 loop is CASSPGDSGGNEQFF. As DNA, the CDR3 is TGCGCCAGCAGCCCAGGGGATTCCGGTGGTAATGAGCAGTTCTTC. This chain joins TRBV5-1 and TRBJ2-1; D is possibly TRBD1 (6 bases). This CDR3 contains 15 residues. Trimming stripped 4 bases from V and 7 bases from J, with 18 bases between. Germline V CDR1 and CDR2: SGHRS, YFSETQ.

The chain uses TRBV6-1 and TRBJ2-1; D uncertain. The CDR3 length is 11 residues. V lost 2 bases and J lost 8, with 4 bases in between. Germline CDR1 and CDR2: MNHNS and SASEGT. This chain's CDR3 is CASSERYEQFF. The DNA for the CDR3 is TGTGCCAGCAGTGAAAGGTATGAGCAGTTCTTC.

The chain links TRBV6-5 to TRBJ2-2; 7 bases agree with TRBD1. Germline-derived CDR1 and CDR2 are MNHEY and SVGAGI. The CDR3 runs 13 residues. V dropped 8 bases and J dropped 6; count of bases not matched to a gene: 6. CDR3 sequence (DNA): TGTGCCAGCGGACAGGAACGGGCCGGGGAGCTGTTTTTT. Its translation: CASGQERAGELFF.

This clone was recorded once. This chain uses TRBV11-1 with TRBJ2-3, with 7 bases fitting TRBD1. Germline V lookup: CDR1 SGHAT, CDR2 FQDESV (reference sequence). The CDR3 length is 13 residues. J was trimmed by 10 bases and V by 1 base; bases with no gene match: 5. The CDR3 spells CASSLDLTGPQYF. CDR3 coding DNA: TGTGCCAGCAGCTTAGACCTGACAGGGCCGCAGTATTTT.

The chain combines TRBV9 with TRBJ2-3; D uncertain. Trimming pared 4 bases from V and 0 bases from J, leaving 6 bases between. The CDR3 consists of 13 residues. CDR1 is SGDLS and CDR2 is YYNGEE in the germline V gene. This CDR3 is CASSSGSTDTQYF. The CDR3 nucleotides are TGTGCCAGCAGCTCCGGTAGCACAGATACGCAGTATTTT. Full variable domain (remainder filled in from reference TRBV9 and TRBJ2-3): DSGVTQTPKHLITATGQRVTLRCSPRSGDLSVYWYQQSLDQGLQFLIQYYNGEERAKGNILERFSAQQFPDLHSELNLSSLELGDSALYFCASSSGSTDTQYFGPGTRLTVL.

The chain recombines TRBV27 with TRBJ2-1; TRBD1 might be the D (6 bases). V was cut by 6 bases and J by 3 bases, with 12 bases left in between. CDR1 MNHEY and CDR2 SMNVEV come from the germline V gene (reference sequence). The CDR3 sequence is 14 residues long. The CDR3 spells CASRRQEVYNEQFF. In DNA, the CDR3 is TGTGCCAGCAGACGACAGGAAGTCTACAATGAGCAGTTCTTC.

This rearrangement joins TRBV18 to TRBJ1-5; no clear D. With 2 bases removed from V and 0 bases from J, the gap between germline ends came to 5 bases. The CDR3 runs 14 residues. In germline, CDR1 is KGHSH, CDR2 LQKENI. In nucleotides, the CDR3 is TGTGCCAGCTCACCAGCGAGTAGCAATCAGCCCCAGCATTTT. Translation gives CASSPASSNQPQHF.

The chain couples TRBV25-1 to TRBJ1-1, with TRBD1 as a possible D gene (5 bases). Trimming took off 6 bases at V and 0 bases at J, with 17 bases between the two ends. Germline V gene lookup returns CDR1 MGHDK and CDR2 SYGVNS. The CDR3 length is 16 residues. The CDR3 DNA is TGTGCCAGCAGCCGACCTGGAGGGGACCTGAACACTGAAGCTTTCTTT. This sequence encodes CASSRPGGDLNTEAFF.